The clone carrying this T cell receptor beta chain was seen only a few times. MiXCR was run by TCRdb on the 5' RACE reads, yielding one entry per CDR3 protein. The sample has 320,000 or so distinct CDR3 sequences, 7% to 9% seen once; the top ten hold roughly 15%. This sample was included in a study of T cells after yellow fever vaccination. V was cut by 2 bases and J by 5 bases, with 18 bases left in between. Germline CDR1 and CDR2: LNHNV and YYDKDF (reference sequence). The CDR3 spans 16 residues. The TCR comes from a man aged 18 to 30 who received the YFV17D yellow fever vaccine. This specimen consisted of PBMCs, obtained about 49 days after the first yellow fever vaccination. The genes are TRBV15 and TRBJ1-1; D uncertain. The CDR3 sequence: CATSRTPREGRTEAFF. The DNA of the CDR3 is TGTGCCACCAGCAGAACTCCTCGCGAGGGAAGGACTGAAGCTTTCTTT.